This T cell receptor (beta chain) was captured in a study of CD8+ T cells in alopecia areata. On this clone itself: The target antigen is unknown.

Study outcomes and limitations: In scalp, tofacitinib significantly decreased clonality and expanded CD8+ clones among the top 100.

The CDR3 has 14 amino acids. V trimming: 0 bases; J trimming: 5 bases; junction bases outside the gene matches: 3. RNA was extracted and reverse transcribed into cDNA as the sequencing template. Using immunoSEQ multiplex PCR, the repertoire was profiled, and TCRdb retains in-frame clones only, with some absent. The sample shows 150,000 to 200,000 clones, approximately 59% of them seen only once. Treatment defined: oral pan-JAK inhibitor, 5-10 mg twice daily. This clonotype was sampled from a human donor with alopecia areata. This sample comprised CD4+ T cells sorted from blood, obtained at approximately week 56, from a patient treated with tofacitinib. J is TRBJ2-5 and V is TRBV23-1; TRBD2 agrees at 7 bases. TRBV23-1 is known as an ORF, though its function is uncertain. CDR3 sequence (DNA): TGCGCCAGCAGTCAATCGGGGAGGGTTGAGACCCAGTACTTC. Protein product: CASSQSGRVETQYF.